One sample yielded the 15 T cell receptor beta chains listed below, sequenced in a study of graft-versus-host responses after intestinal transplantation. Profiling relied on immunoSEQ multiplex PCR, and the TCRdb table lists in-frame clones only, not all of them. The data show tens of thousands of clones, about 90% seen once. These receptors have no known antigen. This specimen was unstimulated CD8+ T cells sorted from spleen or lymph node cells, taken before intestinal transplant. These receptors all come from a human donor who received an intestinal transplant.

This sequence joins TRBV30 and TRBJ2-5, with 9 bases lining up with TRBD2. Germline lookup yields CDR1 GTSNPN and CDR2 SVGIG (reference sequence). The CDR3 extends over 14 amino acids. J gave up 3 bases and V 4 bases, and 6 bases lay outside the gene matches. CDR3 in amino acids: CAWNRAGGKETQYF. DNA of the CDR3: TGTGCCTGGAACAGGGCGGGGGGGAAAGAGACCCAGTACTTC.

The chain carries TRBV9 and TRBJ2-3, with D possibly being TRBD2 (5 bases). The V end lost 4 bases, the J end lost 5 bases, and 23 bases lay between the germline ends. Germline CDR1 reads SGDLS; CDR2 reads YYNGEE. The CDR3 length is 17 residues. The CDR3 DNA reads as TGTGCCAGCAGCTCCCCCCCGTTCGGGATGCGGCGAGATACGCAGTATTTT. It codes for CASSSPPFGMRRDTQYF.

CDR3: CASSLAGTGELFF. DNA for the CDR3: TGCGCCAGCAGCTTGGCCGGGACCGGGGAGCTGTTTTTT. This chain connects TRBV5-1 to TRBJ2-2; D not certain. Trimming pared 0 bases from V and 5 bases from J, leaving 5 bases between. The CDR3 is 13 amino acids. Germline values: CDR1 SGHRS, CDR2 YFSETQ.

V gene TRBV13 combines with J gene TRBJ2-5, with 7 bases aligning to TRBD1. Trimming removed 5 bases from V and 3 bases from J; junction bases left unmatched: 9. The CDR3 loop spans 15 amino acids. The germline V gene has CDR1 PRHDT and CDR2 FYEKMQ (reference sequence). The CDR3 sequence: CASSQETGSKETQYF. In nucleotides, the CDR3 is TGTGCCAGCAGCCAAGAGACAGGGTCGAAAGAGACCCAGTACTTC. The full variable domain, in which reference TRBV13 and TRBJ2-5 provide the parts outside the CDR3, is AAGVIQSPRHLIKEKRETATLKCYPIPRHDTVYWYQQGPGQDPQFLISFYEKMQSDKGSIPDRFSAQQFSDYHSELNMSSLELGDSALYFCASSQETGSKETQYFGPGTRLLVL.

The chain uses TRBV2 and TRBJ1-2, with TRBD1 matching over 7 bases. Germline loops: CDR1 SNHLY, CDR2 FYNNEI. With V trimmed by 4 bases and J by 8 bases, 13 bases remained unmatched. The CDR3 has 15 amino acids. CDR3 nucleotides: TGTGCCAGCAGTGGGGAGTTGACAGGGCCCGACGGCTACACCTTC. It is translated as CASSGELTGPDGYTF. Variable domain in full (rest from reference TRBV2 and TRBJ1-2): EPEVTQTPSHQVTQMGQEVILRCVPISNHLYFYWYRQILGQKVEFLVSFYNNEISEKSEIFDDQFSVERPDGSNFTLKIRSTKLEDSAMYFCASSGELTGPDGYTFGSGTRLTVV.

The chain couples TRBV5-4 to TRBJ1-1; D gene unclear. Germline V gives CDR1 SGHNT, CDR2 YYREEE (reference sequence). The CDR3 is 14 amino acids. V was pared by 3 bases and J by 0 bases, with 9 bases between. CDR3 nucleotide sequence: TGTGCCAGCAGCTACGCGAGAGTGAACACTGAAGCTTTCTTT. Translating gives CASSYARVNTEAFF.

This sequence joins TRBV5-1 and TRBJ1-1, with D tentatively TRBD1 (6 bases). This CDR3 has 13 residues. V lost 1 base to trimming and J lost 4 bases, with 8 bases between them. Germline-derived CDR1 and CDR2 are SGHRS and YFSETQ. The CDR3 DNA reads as TGCGCCAGCAGCTTGAGAGGGGGCACTGAAGCTTTCTTT. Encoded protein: CASSLRGGTEAFF.

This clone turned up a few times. The CDR3 is CASSPSGGAKNIQYF. CDR3 bases: TGTGCCAGCAGCCCTTCCGGGGGAGCCAAAAACATTCAGTACTTC. The chain couples TRBV9 to TRBJ2-4; weak D call: TRBD2 (6 bases). Germline loops: CDR1 SGDLS, CDR2 YYNGEE. This CDR3 contains 15 residues. The germline V and J ends were trimmed by 4 bases and 0 bases, with 11 bases remaining between them.

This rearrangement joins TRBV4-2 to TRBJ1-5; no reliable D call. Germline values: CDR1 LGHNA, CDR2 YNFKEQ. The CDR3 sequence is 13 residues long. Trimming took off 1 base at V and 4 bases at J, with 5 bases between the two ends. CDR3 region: CASSQAVNQPQHF. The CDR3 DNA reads TGTGCCAGCAGCCAAGCGGTGAATCAGCCCCAGCATTTT.

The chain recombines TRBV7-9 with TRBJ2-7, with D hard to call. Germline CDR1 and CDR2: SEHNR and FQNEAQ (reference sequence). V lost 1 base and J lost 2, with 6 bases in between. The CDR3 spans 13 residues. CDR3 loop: CASSLEQPYEQYF. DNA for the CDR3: TGTGCCAGCAGCTTAGAACAGCCCTACGAGCAGTACTTC.

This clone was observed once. Written as DNA, the CDR3 is TGTGCCAGTAGTCGCCAGGGCCCGCCCGGGGAGCTGTTTTTT. Protein sequence: CASSRQGPPGELFF. The genes are TRBV19 and TRBJ2-2, with D possibly being TRBD1 (5 bases). The CDR3 has 14 residues. Germline lookup yields CDR1 LNHDA and CDR2 SQIVND (reference sequence). Between the trimmed V and J ends, which lost 5 bases and 6 bases, there was a span of 13 bases.

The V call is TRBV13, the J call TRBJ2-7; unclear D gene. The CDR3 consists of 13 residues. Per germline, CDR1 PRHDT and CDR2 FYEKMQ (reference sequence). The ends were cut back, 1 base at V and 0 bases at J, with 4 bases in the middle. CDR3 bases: TGTGCCAGCAGCTTAGTTAGCTCCTACGAGCAGTACTTC. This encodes CASSLVSSYEQYF.

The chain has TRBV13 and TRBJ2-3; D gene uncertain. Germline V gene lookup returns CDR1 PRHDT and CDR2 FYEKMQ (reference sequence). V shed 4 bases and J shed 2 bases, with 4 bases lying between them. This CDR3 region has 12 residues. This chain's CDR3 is CASSSFTDTQYF. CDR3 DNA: TGTGCCAGCAGCTCCTTCACAGATACGCAGTATTTT. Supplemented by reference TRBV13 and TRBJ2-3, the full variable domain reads AAGVIQSPRHLIKEKRETATLKCYPIPRHDTVYWYQQGPGQDPQFLISFYEKMQSDKGSIPDRFSAQQFSDYHSELNMSSLELGDSALYFCASSSFTDTQYFGPGTRLTVL.

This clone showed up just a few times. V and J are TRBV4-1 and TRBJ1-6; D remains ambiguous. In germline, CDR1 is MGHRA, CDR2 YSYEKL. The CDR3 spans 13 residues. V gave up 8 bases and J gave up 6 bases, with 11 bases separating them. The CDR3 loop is CASAATTNSPLHF. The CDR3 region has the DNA TGCGCCAGCGCGGCGACTACTAATTCACCCCTCCACTTT.

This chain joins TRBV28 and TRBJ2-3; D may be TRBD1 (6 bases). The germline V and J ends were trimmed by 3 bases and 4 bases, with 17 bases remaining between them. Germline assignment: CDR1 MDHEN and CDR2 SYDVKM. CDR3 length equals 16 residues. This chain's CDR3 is CASSFLWGRLADTQYF. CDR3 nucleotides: TGTGCCAGCAGTTTCCTATGGGGGCGGTTGGCAGATACGCAGTATTTT.